This T cell receptor beta chain is from a study of HIV-infected children after antiretroviral therapy interruption. Study-wide background: Four children interrupted treatment; four stayed on continuous treatment. Continuous-treatment samples came from weeks 0, 48 and 150.

This clonotype has ten or more counts. Its specificity is not known. Sample treatment: PENTA 11 planned treatment interruption arm or continuous ART arm. Cryopreserved PBMC samples required at least 5 million viable cells. A 3' RACE protocol on RNA, with unique molecular identifiers, produced the TCR library. One entry per CDR3 protein, called by TCRdb with MiXCR from the 3' RACE reads. This table has fewer than 8,000 distinct CDR3 sequences, 16% appearing once. General study points: Shared-triplet CDR3 clusters increased after treatment interruption in three patients, significant only when one outlier was excluded.

The origin of this receptor is a pool of human donors with HIV. Here the sequenced sample was CD45RO+ CD8+ T cells from PBMCs, pooled from several time points, taken from a donor given antiretroviral therapy, either interrupted or continuous. This sample's subset: memory CD8+ CD45RO+ CD45RA- T cells.

Here the CDR3 reads CSARSLNLAGGVEYF. The DNA for the CDR3 is TGCAGTGCTAGGAGTCTAAACTTAGCGGGAGGAGTGGAGTATTTT. The chain has TRBV20-1 and TRBJ2-3; 10 bases agree with TRBD2. This CDR3 has 15 residues. V trimming: 3 bases; J trimming: 13 bases; junction bases outside the gene matches: 16. Germline CDR1 is DFQATT and CDR2 is SNEGSKA (reference sequence).